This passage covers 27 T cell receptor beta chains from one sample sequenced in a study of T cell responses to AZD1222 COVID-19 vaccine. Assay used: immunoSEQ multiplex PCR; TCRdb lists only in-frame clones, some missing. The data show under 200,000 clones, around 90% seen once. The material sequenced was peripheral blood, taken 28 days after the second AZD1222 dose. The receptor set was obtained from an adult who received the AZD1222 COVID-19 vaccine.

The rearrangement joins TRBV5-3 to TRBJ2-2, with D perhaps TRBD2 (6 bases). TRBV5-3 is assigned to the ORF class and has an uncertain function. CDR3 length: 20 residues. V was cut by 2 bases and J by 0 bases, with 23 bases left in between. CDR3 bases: TGTGCCAGAAGCTTTGCGGGGTTAGGCCGCTGGGTTTCGAACACCGGGGAGCTGTTTTTT. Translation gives CARSFAGLGRWVSNTGELFF.

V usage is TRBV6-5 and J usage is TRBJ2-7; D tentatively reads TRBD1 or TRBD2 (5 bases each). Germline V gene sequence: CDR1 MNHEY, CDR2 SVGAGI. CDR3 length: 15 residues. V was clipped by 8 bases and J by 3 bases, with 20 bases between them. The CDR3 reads CASGNPGPAIYEQYF. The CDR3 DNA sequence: TGTGCCAGCGGAAATCCGGGACCTGCAATCTACGAGCAGTACTTC.

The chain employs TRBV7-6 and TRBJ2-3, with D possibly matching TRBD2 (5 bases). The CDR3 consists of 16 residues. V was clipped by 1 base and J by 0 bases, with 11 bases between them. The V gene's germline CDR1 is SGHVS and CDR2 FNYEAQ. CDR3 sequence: CASSLGSGFSTDTQYF. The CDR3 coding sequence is TGTGCCAGCAGCTTAGGCAGCGGCTTTAGCACAGATACGCAGTATTTT.

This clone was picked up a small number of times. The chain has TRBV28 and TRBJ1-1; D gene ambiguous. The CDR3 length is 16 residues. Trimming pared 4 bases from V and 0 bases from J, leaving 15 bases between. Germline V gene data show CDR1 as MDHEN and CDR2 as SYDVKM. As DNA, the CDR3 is TGTGCCAGCAGTTCGCCTGTCCTGACATTGAACACTGAAGCTTTCTTT. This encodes CASSSPVLTLNTEAFF.

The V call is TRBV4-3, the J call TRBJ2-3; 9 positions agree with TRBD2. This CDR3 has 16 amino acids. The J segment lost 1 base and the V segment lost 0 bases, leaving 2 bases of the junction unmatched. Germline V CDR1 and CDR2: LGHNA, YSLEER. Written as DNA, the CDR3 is TGCGCCAGCAGCCAAGAGCGACTAGCGGGCACAGATACGCAGTATTTT. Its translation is CASSQERLAGTDTQYF.

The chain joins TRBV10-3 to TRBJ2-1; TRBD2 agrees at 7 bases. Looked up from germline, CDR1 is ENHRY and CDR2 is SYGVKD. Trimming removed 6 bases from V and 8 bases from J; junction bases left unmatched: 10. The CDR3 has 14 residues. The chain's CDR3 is CAIRPGGPEDEQFF. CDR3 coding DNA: TGTGCCATCAGGCCGGGAGGCCCGGAGGATGAGCAGTTCTTC.

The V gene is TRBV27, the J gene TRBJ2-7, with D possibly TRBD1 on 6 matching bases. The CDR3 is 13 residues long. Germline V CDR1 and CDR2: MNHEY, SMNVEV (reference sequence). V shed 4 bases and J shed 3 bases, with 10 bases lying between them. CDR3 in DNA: TGTGCCAGCAGTTCACAGGGAAACTACGAGCAGTACTTC. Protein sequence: CASSSQGNYEQYF.

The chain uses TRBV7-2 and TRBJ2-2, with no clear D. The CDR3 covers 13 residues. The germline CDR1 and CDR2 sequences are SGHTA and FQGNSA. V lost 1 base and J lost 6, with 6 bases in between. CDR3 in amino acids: CASSLVFPGELFF. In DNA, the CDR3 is TGTGCCAGCAGCTTAGTCTTCCCCGGGGAGCTGTTTTTT.

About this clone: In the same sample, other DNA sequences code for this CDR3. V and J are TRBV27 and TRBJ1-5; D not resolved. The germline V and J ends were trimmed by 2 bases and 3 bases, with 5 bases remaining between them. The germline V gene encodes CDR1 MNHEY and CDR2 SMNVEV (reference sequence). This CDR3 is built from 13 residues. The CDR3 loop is CASSLNPNQPQHF. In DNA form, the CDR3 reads TGTGCCAGCAGTTTAAATCCCAATCAGCCCCAGCATTTT.

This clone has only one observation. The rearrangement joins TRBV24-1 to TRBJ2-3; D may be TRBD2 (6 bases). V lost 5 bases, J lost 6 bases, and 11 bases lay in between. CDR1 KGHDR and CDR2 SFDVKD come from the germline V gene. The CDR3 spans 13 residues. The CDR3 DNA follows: TGTGCCACCAGTGTGTCAGGAGGGGATACGCAGTATTTT. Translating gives CATSVSGGDTQYF.

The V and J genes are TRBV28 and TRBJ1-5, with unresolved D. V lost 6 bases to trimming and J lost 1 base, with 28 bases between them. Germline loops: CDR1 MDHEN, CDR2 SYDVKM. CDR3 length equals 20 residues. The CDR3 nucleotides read TGTGCCAGCAGGTCCCCGGAAGGCCCAACAAAGCGGGGAAGCAATCAGCCCCAGCATTTT. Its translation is CASRSPEGPTKRGSNQPQHF.

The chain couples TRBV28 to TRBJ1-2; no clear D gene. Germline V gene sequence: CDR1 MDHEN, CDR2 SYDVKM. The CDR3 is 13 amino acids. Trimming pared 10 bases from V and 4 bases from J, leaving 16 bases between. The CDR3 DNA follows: TGTGCCATTTCCCTCCAGGTCCTCTATGGCTACACCTTC. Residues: CAISLQVLYGYTF.

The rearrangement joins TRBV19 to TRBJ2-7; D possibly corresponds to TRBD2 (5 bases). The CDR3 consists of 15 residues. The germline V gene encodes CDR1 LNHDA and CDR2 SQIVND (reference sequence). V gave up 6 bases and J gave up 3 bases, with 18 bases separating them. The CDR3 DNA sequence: TGTGCCAGTAGCTCCCCCGGGGAGCGTCGCTACGAGCAGTACTTC. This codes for CASSSPGERRYEQYF.

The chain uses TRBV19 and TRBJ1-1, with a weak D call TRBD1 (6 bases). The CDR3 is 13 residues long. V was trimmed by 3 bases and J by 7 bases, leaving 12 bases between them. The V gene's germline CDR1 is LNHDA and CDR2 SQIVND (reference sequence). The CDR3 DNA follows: TGTGCCAGTAGTATCTTTGGGGGCGGTGAAGCTTTCTTT. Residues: CASSIFGGGEAFF.

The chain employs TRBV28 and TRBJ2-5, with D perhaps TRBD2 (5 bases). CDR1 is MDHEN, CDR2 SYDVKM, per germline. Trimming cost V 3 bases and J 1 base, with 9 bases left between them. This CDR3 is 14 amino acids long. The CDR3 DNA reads TGTGCCAGCAGTTTCGGCGGGCTCCAAGAGACCCAGTACTTC. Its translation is CASSFGGLQETQYF.

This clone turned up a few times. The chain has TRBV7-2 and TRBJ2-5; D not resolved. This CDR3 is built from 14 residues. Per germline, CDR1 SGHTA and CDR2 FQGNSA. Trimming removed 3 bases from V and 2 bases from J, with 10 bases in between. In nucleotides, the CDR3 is TGTGCCAGCAGCTTGGTCAAGGGACAAGAGACCCAGTACTTC. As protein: CASSLVKGQETQYF.

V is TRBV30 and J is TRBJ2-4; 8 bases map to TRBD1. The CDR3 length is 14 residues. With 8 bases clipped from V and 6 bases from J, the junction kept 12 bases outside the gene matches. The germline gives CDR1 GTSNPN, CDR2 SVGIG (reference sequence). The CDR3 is CAAALGQGGNIQYF. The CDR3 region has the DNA TGTGCCGCGGCACTAGGACAGGGCGGAAACATTCAGTACTTC. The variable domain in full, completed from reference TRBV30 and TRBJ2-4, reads SQTIHQWPATLVQPVGSPLSLECTVEGTSNPNLYWYRQAAGRGLQLLFYSVGIGQISSEVPQNLSASRPQDRQFILSSKKLLLSDSGFYLCAAALGQGGNIQYFGAGTRLSVL.

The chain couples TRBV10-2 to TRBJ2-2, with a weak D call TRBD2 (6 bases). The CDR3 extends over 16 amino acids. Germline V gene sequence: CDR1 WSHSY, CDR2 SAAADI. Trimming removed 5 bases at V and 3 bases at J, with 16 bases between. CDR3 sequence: CASSPGLSWDTGELFF. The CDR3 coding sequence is TGCGCCAGCAGTCCGGGACTTAGCTGGGACACCGGGGAGCTGTTTTTT.

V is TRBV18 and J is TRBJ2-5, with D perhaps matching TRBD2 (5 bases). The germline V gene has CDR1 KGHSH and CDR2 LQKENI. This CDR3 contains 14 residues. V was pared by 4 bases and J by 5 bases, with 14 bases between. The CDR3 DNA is TGTGCCAGCTCACTCGGACTGCCAGCGGAGACCCAGTACTTC. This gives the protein CASSLGLPAETQYF.

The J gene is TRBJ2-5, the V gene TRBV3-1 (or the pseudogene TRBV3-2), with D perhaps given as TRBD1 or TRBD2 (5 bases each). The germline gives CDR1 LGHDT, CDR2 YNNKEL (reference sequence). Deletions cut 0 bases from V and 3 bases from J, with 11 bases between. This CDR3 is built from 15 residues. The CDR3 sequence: CASSQERGGKETQYF. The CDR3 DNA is TGTGCCAGCAGCCAAGAGAGGGGCGGCAAAGAGACCCAGTACTTC.

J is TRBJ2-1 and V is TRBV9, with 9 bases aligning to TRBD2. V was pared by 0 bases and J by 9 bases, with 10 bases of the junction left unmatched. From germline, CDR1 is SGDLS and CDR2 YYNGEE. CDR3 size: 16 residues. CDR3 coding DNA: TGTGCCAGCAGCGTAGGGGATAGCGGGAGAGGGATTGAGCAGTTCTTC. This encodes CASSVGDSGRGIEQFF.

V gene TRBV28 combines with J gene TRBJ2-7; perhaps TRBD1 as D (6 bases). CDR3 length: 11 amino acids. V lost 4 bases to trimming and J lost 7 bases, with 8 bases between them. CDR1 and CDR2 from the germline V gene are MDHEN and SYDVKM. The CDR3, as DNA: TGTGCCAGCAGTTACAGGGTTGAGCAGTACTTC. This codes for CASSYRVEQYF.

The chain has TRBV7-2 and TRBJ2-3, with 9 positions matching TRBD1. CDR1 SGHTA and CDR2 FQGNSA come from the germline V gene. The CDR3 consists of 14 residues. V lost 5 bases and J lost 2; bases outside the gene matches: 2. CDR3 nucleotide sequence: TGTGCCAGCAGCCGGACAGGGGCCACAGATACGCAGTATTTT. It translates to CASSRTGATDTQYF. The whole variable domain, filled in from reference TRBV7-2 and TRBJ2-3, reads GAGVSQSPSNKVTEKGKDVELRCDPISGHTALYWYRQSLGQGLEFLIYFQGNSAPDKSGLPSDRFSAERTGGSVSTLTIQRTQQEDSAVYLCASSRTGATDTQYFGPGTRLTVL.

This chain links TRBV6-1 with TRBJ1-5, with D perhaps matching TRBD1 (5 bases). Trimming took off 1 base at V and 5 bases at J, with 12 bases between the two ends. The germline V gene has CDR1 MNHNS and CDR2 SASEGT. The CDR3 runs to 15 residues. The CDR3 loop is CASSEGLGADQPQHF. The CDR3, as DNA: TGTGCCAGCAGTGAAGGTTTAGGGGCGGATCAGCCCCAGCATTTT.

The CDR3 spells CASSLGGSLAKNIQYF. The CDR3 DNA sequence: TGTGCCAGCAGCTTAGGTGGCAGTTTAGCCAAAAACATTCAGTACTTC. This rearrangement joins TRBV11-2 to TRBJ2-4; D ambiguous. The CDR3 is 16 amino acids. Germline CDR1 reads SGHAT; CDR2 reads FQNNGV. Trimming removed 1 base from V and 0 bases from J, with 10 bases in between.

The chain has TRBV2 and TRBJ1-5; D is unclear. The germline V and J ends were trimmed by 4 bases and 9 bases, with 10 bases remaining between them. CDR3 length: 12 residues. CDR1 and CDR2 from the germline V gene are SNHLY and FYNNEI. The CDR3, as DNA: TGTGCCAGCAGTGGGTTGGATTTGCCCCAGCATTTT. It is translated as CASSGLDLPQHF.

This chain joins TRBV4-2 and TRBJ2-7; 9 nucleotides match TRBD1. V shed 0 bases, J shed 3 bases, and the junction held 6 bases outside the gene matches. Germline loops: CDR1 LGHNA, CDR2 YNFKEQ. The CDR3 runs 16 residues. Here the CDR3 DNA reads TGTGCCAGCAGCCAAGACCGTATGACAGGGGGCTACGAGCAGTACTTC. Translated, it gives CASSQDRMTGGYEQYF.